Listed below are T cell receptor beta chains from one sample, sequenced in a study of cytomegalovirus exposure and HLA in healthy donors. Sequenced by immunoSEQ multiplex PCR; TCRdb stores in-frame clones only, minus some. The sample includes 80,000 to 100,000 clones, roughly three quarters seen only once; the top ten take 1.4%. Input material: PBMCs. These TCRs come from a man aged 40-49 years in good health and CMV-seronegative. CDR3s include the opening cysteine and the closing phenylalanine or tryptophan. D genes are given only for firm matches. The size of a clone is reported for some rows only, either as once, few or many, or as a class for expanded clones.

J gene,D gene,V gene,clone size,CDR3 protein,CDR3 DNA
TRBJ2-7,-,TRBV10-3,once,CAISESFGGGEQYF,TGTGCCATCAGTGAGTCCTTCGGGGGTGGCGAGCAGTACTTC
TRBJ2-7,TRBD1,TRBV7-2,-,CASSPSRGPYEQYF,TGTGCCAGCAGCCCATCCAGGGGGCCCTACGAGCAGTACTTC
TRBJ2-5,-,TRBV30,-,CAWNTGLATYQETQYF,TGTGCCTGGAACACTGGGCTAGCGACATACCAAGAGACCCAGTACTTC
TRBJ1-3,-,TRBV6-6,-,CASSYSTDIGNTIYF,TGTGCCAGCAGTTACTCGACTGATATAGGAAACACCATATATTTT
TRBJ2-1,TRBD1,TRBV30,-,CAWRGWGTGVDNEQFF,TGTGCCTGGAGGGGGTGGGGGACAGGGGTAGACAATGAGCAGTTCTTC
TRBJ2-7,-,TRBV11-2,few,CASSATGLLPYEQYF,TGTGCCAGCAGCGCGACGGGACTGTTACCCTACGAGCAGTACTTC
TRBJ1-2,-,TRBV9,-,CASSVGTNYGYTF,TGTGCCAGCAGCGTAGGTACTAACTATGGCTACACCTTC
TRBJ2-7,-,TRBV14,-,CASSQEQVLSYEQYF,TGTGCCAGCAGCCAAGAACAGGTCCTCTCCTACGAGCAGTACTTC
TRBJ2-7,-,TRBV5-6,-,CASSEAGMPYEQYF,TGTGCCAGCAGCGAAGCCGGGATGCCTTACGAGCAGTACTTC
TRBJ2-5,TRBD2,TRBV4-1,-,CASSPLDLAGGGETQYF,TGCGCCAGCAGCCCTCTCGACCTAGCGGGGGGTGGAGAGACCCAGTACTTC
TRBJ2-5,TRBD1,TRBV28,-,CASRSPGGVQETQYF,TGTGCCAGCAGATCCCCAGGGGGCGTCCAAGAGACCCAGTACTTC
TRBJ2-5,TRBD1,TRBV7-3,once,CASSPDRGARTQYF,TGTGCCAGCAGTCCGGACAGGGGGGCGCGGACCCAGTACTTC
TRBJ2-3,TRBD2,TRBV27,-,CASSSRTSGGKTNTDTQYF,TGTGCCAGCAGTTCACGGACTAGCGGGGGGAAAACTAACACAGATACGCAGTATTTT
TRBJ1-1,-,TRBV28,-,CASSAQDTEAFF,TGTGCCAGCAGTGCCCAGGACACTGAAGCTTTCTTT
TRBJ1-2,TRBD1,TRBV28,-,CASSSKWTGGDYGYTF,TGTGCCAGCAGTTCCAAATGGACAGGGGGCGACTATGGCTACACCTTC
TRBJ1-1,-,TRBV7-8,-,CASSFWGWGVAEAFF,TGTGCCAGCAGCTTTTGGGGGTGGGGGGTGGCTGAAGCTTTCTTT
TRBJ2-4,TRBD1,TRBV5-1,-,CASLRTGNIQYF,TGCGCCAGCTTAAGGACAGGGAACATTCAGTACTTC
TRBJ2-3,TRBD2,TRBV19,-,CASNLIGGADTQYF,TGTGCCAGTAACCTAATTGGGGGGGCAGATACGCAGTATTTT
TRBJ2-1,TRBD2,TRBV2,-,CASTEGGGDIEQFF,TGTGCCAGCACCGAGGGCGGGGGGGACATTGAGCAGTTCTTC
TRBJ2-7,TRBD1,TRBV10-3,-,CATKTGGSYEQYF,TGTGCCACCAAGACAGGGGGCTCCTACGAGCAGTACTTC
TRBJ2-5,TRBD1,TRBV7-9,once,CASSLGTGGQETQYF,TGTGCCAGCAGCTTGGGGACAGGGGGCCAAGAGACCCAGTACTTC
TRBJ2-2,-,TRBV19,once,CASSIATGELFF,TGTGCCAGTAGTATAGCTACCGGGGAGCTGTTTTTT
TRBJ2-1,-,TRBV4-1,-,CASSQDPLNEQFF,TGCGCCAGCAGCCAAGACCCCTTGAATGAGCAGTTCTTC
TRBJ1-1,-,TRBV6-5,-,CASSYSAGAFEAFF,TGTGCCAGCAGTTACTCGGCAGGGGCCTTTGAAGCTTTCTTT
TRBJ2-4,-,TRBV4-1,-,CASSQSDNSAKNIQYF,TGCGCCAGCAGCCAATCCGACAACTCCGCCAAAAACATTCAGTACTTC
TRBJ2-7,-,TRBV5-1,-,CASSLTGSYEQYF,TGCGCCAGCAGCTTGACAGGCTCCTACGAGCAGTACTTC
TRBJ2-2,TRBD1,TRBV6-4,-,CASSWDRSSGELFF,TGTGCCAGCAGCTGGGACAGGTCGTCCGGGGAGCTGTTTTTT
TRBJ2-5,TRBD2,TRBV28,once,CASRPQAFLAVLQETQYF,TGTGCCAGCAGACCTCAAGCCTTTCTAGCGGTCCTCCAAGAGACCCAGTACTTC
TRBJ1-1,-,TRBV4-1,-,CASSQASSPGNTEAFF,TGCGCCAGCAGCCAAGCCTCGTCCCCAGGGAACACTGAAGCTTTCTTT
TRBJ1-3,-,TRBV4-2,-,CASSQDPTGSGNTIYF,TGTGCCAGCAGCCAAGATCCAACAGGGTCAGGAAACACCATATATTTT
TRBJ2-2,-,TRBV5-4,-,CASSLERVRELFF,TGTGCCAGCAGCTTGGAGCGGGTCAGGGAGCTGTTTTTT